This T cell receptor (beta chain) was sequenced during a study of identical twins. This clonotype was seen more than once but under ten times. TCRdb ran MiXCR on the 5' RACE reads and lists one entry per CDR3 protein. Altogether 350,000 or so distinct CDR3 sequences are present, around 9.7% being singletons, with the ten largest covering around 8.6%. The sequence was collected from a woman between 50 and 59 years old in good health. Sequenced material: naive T cells sorted from blood.

DNA of the CDR3: TGCGCCAGCACCGTTGCCGGGCGGGATTCCACAGATACGCAGTATTTT. This encodes CASTVAGRDSTDTQYF. This rearrangement joins TRBV5-1 to TRBJ2-3; D might be TRBD2 (6 bases). Germline loops: CDR1 SGHRS, CDR2 YFSETQ. Trimming took off 6 bases at V and 2 bases at J, with 19 bases between the two ends. This CDR3 spans 16 amino acids.